Below, 10 T cell receptor beta chains from the same sample are listed, as sequenced in a study of CD8+ T cells in alopecia areata. Treatment reported: oral pan-JAK inhibitor, 5-10 mg twice daily. Alopecia areata patients provided lesional scalp punch biopsies and peripheral blood. Following RNA extraction, reverse transcription yielded cDNA that acted as the sequencing template. Assay used: immunoSEQ multiplex PCR; TCRdb lists only in-frame clones, some missing. The profile shows about 19,000 clones, 50% to 60% of them singletons. The specimen was skin, collected at week 4, from a patient treated with tofacitinib. These receptors were obtained from a human donor with alopecia areata.

The CDR3 protein is CASSLPAPGHDYEQYF. As DNA, the CDR3 is TGTGCCAGCAGCCTACCCGCCCCAGGCCACGACTACGAGCAGTACTTC. This sequence joins TRBV7-9 and TRBJ2-7; D gene unclear. The CDR3 sequence is 16 residues long. The V end lost 5 bases, the J end lost 3 bases, and 20 bases lay between the germline ends. Germline CDR1 reads SEHNR; CDR2 reads FQNEAQ (reference sequence).

This clone has a handful of counts. The CDR3 DNA follows: TGCGCCAGCGGATGGACAGGGGATACCTACGAGCAGTACTTC. It encodes CASGWTGDTYEQYF. J is TRBJ2-7 and V is TRBV5-1, with 9 nucleotides matching TRBD1. The length of the CDR3 is 14 residues. Germline loops: CDR1 SGHRS, CDR2 YFSETQ. The V gene end was trimmed by 7 bases and the J gene end by 2 bases; junction bases not matched to a gene: 7.

This clone appeared a few times. CDR3 in DNA: TGTGCCAGCAGTCCGCGCCCCACGGGGGTGAGCACAGATACGCAGTATTTT. This encodes CASSPRPTGVSTDTQYF. V and J are TRBV28 and TRBJ2-3; possible D gene TRBD2, 6 bases. The CDR3 is 17 residues long. V lost 5 bases to trimming and J lost 0 bases, with 18 bases between them. Germline V CDR1 and CDR2: MDHEN, SYDVKM.

The V call is TRBV6-1, the J call TRBJ1-4; no clear D. CDR1 MNHNS and CDR2 SASEGT come from the germline V gene. The CDR3 loop spans 14 amino acids. V gave up 5 bases and J gave up 4 bases, with 11 bases separating them. CDR3 loop: CASSLPVVNEKLFF. The DNA for the CDR3 is TGTGCCAGCAGTCTCCCGGTTGTTAATGAAAAACTGTTTTTT.

This clone was counted once. V is TRBV19 and J is TRBJ1-6; possible D gene TRBD1, 5 bases. The length of the CDR3 is 17 residues. Trimming took off 2 bases at V and 0 bases at J, with 11 bases between the two ends. Germline CDR1 LNHDA, CDR2 SQIVND (reference sequence). The CDR3 DNA follows: TGTGCCAGTAGTATACGGCAGGGAAGCTCCTATAATTCACCCCTCCACTTT. It codes for CASSIRQGSSYNSPLHF.

The J gene is TRBJ1-4, the V gene TRBV5-4, with D maybe TRBD1 (5 bases). Germline V gene sequence: CDR1 SGHNT, CDR2 YYREEE (reference sequence). This CDR3 region has 15 residues. V gave up 2 bases and J gave up 6 bases, with 14 bases separating them. In DNA, the CDR3 is TGTGCCAGCAGCTTAGGGGAAACATGGGATGAAAAACTGTTTTTT. Protein product: CASSLGETWDEKLFF.

This clone was recorded a few times. Other DNA sequences in this specimen translate into the identical CDR3. The V gene is TRBV7-4, the J gene TRBJ1-5; D is possibly TRBD1 (6 bases). CDR3 size: 19 residues. CDR1 SGHVT and CDR2 SQSDAQ come from the germline V gene. The germline V and J ends were trimmed by 5 bases and 0 bases, with 23 bases remaining between them. This chain's CDR3 is CASSAPGRGGFASNQPQHF. The CDR3 region has the DNA TGTGCCAGCAGCGCGCCGGGGAGGGGGGGCTTTGCTAGCAATCAGCCCCAGCATTTT.

This clone was seen once. The chain employs TRBV27 and TRBJ2-1; D is possibly TRBD2 (6 bases). V lost 5 bases and J lost 2, with 16 bases in between. CDR1 and CDR2 (germline): MNHEY, SMNVEV (reference sequence). The CDR3 is 16 residues long. CDR3 DNA: TGTGCCAGCAGTACGAACTCGGACTATGCCTACAATGAGCAGTTCTTC. Its translation is CASSTNSDYAYNEQFF.

This clone was seen only a few times. This chain links TRBV6-5 with TRBJ1-1, with D uncertain. The V gene's germline CDR1 is MNHEY and CDR2 SVGAGI. This CDR3 has 13 residues. The V and J ends lost 2 bases and 1 base respectively, with 5 bases between them. The chain's CDR3 is CASSYRGNTEAFF. The DNA of the CDR3 is TGTGCCAGCAGTTACCGGGGGAACACTGAAGCTTTCTTT.

This clone was seen a handful of times. The chain uses TRBV11-2 and TRBJ1-1; a possible D gene is TRBD1 (6 bases). Germline V CDR1 and CDR2: SGHAT, FQNNGV. The CDR3 is 15 amino acids. Trimming removed 2 bases from V and 1 base from J, with 11 bases in between. The CDR3 DNA follows: TGTGCCAGCAGCTTAAATGCAGGGGCGAACACTGAAGCTTTCTTT. Amino acid sequence: CASSLNAGANTEAFF.